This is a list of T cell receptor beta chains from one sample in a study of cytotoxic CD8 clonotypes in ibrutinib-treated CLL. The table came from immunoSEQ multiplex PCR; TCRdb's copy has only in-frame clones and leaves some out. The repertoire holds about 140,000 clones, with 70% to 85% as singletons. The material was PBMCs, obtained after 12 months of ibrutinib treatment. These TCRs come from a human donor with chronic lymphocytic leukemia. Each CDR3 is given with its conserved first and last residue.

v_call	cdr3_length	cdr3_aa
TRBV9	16	CASSVARTGENTEAFF
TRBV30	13	CAWGLGRDQPQHF
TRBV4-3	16	CASSQDLGHPSYEQYF
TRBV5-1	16	CASSLSGDMGNSPLHF
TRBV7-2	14	CASSYWPRNQPQHF
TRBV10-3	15	CAISGETGFQETQYF
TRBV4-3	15	CASSYSGSFDETQYF
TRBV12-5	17	CASGLGRLAGARDTQYF
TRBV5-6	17	CASSRKPRQGRDSPLHF
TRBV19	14	CASSMVQGLGEQYF
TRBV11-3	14	CASSFGPGKNIQYF
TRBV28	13	CASRDPMRKTQYF
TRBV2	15	CASSVSRGGTDTQYF
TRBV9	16	CASSVDLGLAGIAQFF
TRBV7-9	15	CASSAVGSYNSPLHF
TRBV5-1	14	CASGQGSNTGELFF
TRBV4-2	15	CASSQERTGINIQYF
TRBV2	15	CASSGTLMGTDTQYF
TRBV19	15	CASSIEGGGLSEQYF
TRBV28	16	CASSFSGGSYNSPLHF
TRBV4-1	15	CASSQGGARDQPQHF
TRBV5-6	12	CASSLREDTQYF
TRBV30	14	CAWSISGSSYEQYF
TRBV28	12	CAVQGLGYIQYF
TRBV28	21	CASSRITDRGRTRDGNQPQHF
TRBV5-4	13	CASSAWMNTEAFF
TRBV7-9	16	CASSSWDRGRFTEAFF
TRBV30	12	CAWRTGNYGYTF
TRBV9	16	CASSVGSSPGTGELFF
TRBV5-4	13	CASRATGSYGYTF
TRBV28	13	CASSSGQGGGYTF
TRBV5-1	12	CASRSTGWEAFF
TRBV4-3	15	CASSSGLWAGGELFF
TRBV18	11	CASSPGETQYF
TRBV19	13	CARGESGANVLTF
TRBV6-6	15	CASSYSNRVEYGYTF
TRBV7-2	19	CASSPLSGLAVSGANVLTF
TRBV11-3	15	CASSLPLGRNTEAFF
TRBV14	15	CASSLQGWDNSPLHF
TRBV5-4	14	CASSRDRGDSPLHF
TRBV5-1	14	CASSLGGTQETQYF
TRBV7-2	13	CASSSWTGNEQFF
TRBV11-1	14	CASLGAKGSYGYTF
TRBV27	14	CASRWQGSRSPLHF
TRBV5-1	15	CASSLYNPGGNEAFF
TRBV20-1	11	CSARDPYEQYF
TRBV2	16	CASSEGLAGDKETQYF
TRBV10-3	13	CAIRETRSETQYF
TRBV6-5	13	CASGTGTYLEQYF
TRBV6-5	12	CASSRGGQPQHF